These T cell receptor beta chains were read from a single sample in a study of blood T cell repertoires in COVID-19. TCRdb's table, derived via immunoSEQ multiplex PCR, lists solely in-frame clones and lacks some. Of about 170,000 clones in the sample, approximately 85% were seen once. The sample was peripheral blood. These receptors came from a man in his 60s who had recovered from COVID-19. Each CDR3 is given with its conserved first and last residue. The D gene is left open where the match is weak. Rows may omit the clone size; those that give it use once, few, many or a size class.

clone_size j_call v_call d_call cdr3_aa cdr3_nt
NA TRBJ1-2 TRBV6-5 NA CASRSGQSPLYGYTF TGTGCCAGCAGATCCGGACAGAGCCCTTTATATGGCTACACCTTC
NA TRBJ1-1 TRBV18 NA CASSPRWGGAGQNTEAFF TGTGCCAGCTCACCACGTTGGGGGGGCGCCGGGCAGAACACTGAAGCTTTCTTT
NA TRBJ1-2 TRBV7-9 TRBD1 CASSLEPRTGGYGYTF TGTGCCAGCAGCTTAGAGCCCAGGACAGGTGGGTATGGCTACACCTTC
once TRBJ2-2 TRBV14 TRBD1 CASSRDRFAGELFF TGTGCCAGCAGCCGGGACAGATTCGCCGGGGAGCTGTTTTTT
few TRBJ1-4 TRBV7-9 NA CASSQTGFGTNEKLFF TGTGCCAGCAGCCAAACAGGGTTTGGCACTAATGAAAAACTGTTTTTT
NA TRBJ2-3 TRBV4-2 TRBD2 CASSRRLAGGTKSSTDTQYF TGTGCCAGCAGCCGACGATTAGCGGGGGGGACAAAGTCTAGCACAGATACGCAGTATTTT
NA TRBJ1-5 TRBV28 TRBD1 CASGTGGDSNQPQHF TGTGCCAGCGGGACAGGCGGGGATAGCAATCAGCCCCAGCATTTT
NA TRBJ2-7 TRBV3-1/TRBV3-2 TRBD1 CASSPNRGQGPYYEQYF TGTGCCAGCAGCCCAAACCGCGGACAGGGACCCTACTACGAGCAGTACTTC
once TRBJ1-2 TRBV5-1 NA CASSLISSGMNGYTF TGCGCCAGCAGCTTAATTTCTTCGGGGATGAATGGCTACACCTTC
NA TRBJ1-1 TRBV14 NA CASSQAIVGRGIRAFF TGTGCCAGCAGCCAAGCTATTGTTGGTAGAGGGATCCGAGCTTTCTTT
few TRBJ1-5 TRBV27 NA CASSRRGGSYSNQPQHF TGTGCCAGCAGTCGCCGGGGGGGATCGTATAGCAATCAGCCCCAGCATTTT
NA TRBJ1-2 TRBV10-2 TRBD1 CASRSPGGGDGYTF TGCGCCAGCAGATCTCCAGGGGGCGGGGATGGCTACACCTTC
once TRBJ2-6 TRBV6-4 NA CASSDSLGANVLTF TGTGCCAGCAGTGATAGTCTGGGGGCCAACGTCCTGACTTTC